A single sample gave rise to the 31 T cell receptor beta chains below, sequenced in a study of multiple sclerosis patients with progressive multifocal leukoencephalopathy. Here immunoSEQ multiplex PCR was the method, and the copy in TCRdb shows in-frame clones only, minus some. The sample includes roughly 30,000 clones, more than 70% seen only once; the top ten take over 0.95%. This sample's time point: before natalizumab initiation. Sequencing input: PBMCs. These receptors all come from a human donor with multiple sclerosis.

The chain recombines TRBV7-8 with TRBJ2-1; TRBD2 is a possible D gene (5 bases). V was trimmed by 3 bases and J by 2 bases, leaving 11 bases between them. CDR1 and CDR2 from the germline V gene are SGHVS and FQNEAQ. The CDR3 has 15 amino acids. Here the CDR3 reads CASSFTPGTYNEQFF. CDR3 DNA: TGTGCCAGCAGCTTTACCCCGGGAACCTACAATGAGCAGTTCTTC.

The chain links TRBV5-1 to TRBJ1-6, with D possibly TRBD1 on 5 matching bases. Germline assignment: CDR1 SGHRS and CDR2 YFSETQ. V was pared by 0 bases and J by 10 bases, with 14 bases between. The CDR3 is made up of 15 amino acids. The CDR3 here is CASSLDFPGGSPLHF. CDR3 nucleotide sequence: TGCGCCAGCAGCTTGGATTTCCCGGGGGGATCACCCCTCCACTTT.

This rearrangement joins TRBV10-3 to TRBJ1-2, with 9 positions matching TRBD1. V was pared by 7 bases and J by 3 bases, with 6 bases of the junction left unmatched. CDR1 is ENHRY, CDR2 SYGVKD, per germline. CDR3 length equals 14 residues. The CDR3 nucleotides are TGTGCCATCACAGCGGGACAGGGTGACTATGGCTACACCTTC. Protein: CAITAGQGDYGYTF.

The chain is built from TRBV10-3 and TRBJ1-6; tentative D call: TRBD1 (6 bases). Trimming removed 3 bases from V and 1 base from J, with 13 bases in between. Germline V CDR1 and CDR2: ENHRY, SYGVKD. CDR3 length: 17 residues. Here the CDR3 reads CAISETGLGSYNSPLHF. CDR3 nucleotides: TGTGCCATCAGTGAAACAGGGTTAGGGTCCTATAATTCACCCCTCCACTTT.

DNA of the CDR3: TGCGCCAGCAGCTTGAGGCAGAGCTCCTACGAGCAGTACTTC. This sequence encodes CASSLRQSSYEQYF. This chain uses TRBV5-1 with TRBJ2-7; D unclear. The CDR3 runs to 14 residues. Trimming took 1 base from V and 0 from J, leaving 8 bases between them. Germline CDR1 SGHRS, CDR2 YFSETQ.

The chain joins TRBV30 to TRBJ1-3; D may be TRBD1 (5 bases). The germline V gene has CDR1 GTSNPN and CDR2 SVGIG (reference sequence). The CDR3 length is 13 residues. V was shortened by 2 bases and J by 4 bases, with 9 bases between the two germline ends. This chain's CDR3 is CAWSPGAGNTIYF. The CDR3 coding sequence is TGTGCCTGGAGTCCCGGGGCCGGAAACACCATATATTTT.

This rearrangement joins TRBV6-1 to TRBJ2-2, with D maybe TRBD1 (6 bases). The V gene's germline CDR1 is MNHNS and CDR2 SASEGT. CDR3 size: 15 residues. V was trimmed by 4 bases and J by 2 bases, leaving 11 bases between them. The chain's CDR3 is CASSVMDRNTGELFF. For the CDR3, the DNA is TGTGCCAGCAGTGTAATGGACAGAAACACCGGGGAGCTGTTTTTT.

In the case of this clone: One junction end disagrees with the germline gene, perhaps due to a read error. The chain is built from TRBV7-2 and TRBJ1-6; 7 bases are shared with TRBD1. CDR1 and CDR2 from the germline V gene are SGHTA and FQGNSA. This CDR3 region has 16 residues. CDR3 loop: CASSPRQGEGSSPLRF. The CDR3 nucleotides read TGTGCCAGCAGCCCAAGACAGGGCGAGGGAAGTTCACCCCTCCGCTTT.

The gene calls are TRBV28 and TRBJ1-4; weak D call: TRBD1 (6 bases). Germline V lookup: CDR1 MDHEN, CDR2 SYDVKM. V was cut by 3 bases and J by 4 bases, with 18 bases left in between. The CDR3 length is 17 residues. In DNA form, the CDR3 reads TGTGCCAGCAGTTTGCAGGGGAGTCGGTGGAATAATGAAAAACTGTTTTTT. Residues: CASSLQGSRWNNEKLFF.

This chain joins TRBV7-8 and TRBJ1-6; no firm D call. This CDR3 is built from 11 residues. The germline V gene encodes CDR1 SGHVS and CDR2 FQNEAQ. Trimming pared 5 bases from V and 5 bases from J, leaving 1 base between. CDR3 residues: CASSDNSPLHF. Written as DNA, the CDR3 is TGTGCCAGCAGCGATAATTCACCCCTCCACTTT.

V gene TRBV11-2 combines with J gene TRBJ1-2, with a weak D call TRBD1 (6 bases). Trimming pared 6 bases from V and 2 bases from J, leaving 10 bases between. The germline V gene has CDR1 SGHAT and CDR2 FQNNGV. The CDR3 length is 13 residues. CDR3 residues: CASRPTGNYGYTF. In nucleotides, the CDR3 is TGTGCCAGCAGGCCTACAGGGAACTATGGCTACACCTTC.

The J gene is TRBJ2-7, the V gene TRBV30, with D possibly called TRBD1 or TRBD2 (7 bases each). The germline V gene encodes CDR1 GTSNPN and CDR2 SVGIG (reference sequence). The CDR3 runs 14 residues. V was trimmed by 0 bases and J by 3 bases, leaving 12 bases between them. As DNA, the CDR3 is TGTGCCTGGAGTGTGGGAGGGGACAGCTACGAGCAGTACTTC. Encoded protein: CAWSVGGDSYEQYF.

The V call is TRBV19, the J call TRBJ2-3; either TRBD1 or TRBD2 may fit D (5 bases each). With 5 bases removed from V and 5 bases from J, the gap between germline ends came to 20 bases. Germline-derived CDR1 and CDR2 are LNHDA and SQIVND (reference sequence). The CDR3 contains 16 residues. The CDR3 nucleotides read TGTGCCAGTAGTCTACCAGGGATTTCAGCGGTAGATACGCAGTATTTT. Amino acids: CASSLPGISAVDTQYF.

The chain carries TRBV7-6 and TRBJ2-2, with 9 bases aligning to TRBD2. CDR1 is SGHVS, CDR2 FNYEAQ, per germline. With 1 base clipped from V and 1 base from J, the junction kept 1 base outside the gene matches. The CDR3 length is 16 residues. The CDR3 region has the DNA TGTGCCAGCAGCTTAGAACTAGCGGGGAACACCGGGGAGCTGTTTTTT. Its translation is CASSLELAGNTGELFF.

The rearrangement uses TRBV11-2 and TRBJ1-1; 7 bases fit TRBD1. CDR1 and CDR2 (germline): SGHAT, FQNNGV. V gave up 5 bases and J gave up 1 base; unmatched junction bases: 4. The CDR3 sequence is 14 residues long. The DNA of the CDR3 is TGTGCCAGCAGCCCCCGGACAGGGAACACTGAAGCTTTCTTT. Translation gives CASSPRTGNTEAFF.

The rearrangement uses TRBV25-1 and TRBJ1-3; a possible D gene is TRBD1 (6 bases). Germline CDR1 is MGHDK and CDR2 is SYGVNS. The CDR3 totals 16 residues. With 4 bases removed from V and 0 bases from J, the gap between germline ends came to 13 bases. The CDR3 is CASSVTGSGSGNTIYF. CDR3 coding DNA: TGTGCCAGCAGTGTAACAGGGTCTGGCTCTGGAAACACCATATATTTT.

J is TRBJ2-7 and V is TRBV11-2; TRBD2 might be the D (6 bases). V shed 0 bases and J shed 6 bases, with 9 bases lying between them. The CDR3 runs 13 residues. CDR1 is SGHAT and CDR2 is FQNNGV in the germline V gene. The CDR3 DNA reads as TGTGCCAGCAGCTTAGAGCGGGGATCCGAGCAGTACTTC. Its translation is CASSLERGSEQYF.

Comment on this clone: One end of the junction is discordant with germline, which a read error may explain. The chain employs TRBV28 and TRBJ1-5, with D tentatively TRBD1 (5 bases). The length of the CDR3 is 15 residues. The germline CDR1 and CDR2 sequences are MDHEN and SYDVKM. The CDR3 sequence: CAGSLGGAGNQPQHF. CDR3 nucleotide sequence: TGTGCCGGCAGTTTGGGTGGGGCAGGGAATCAGCCCCAGCATTTT.

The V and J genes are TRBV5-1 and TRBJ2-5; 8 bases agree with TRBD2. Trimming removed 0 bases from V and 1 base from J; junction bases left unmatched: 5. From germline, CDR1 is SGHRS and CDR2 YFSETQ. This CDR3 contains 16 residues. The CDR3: CASSLGQLAVQETQYF. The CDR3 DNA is TGCGCCAGCAGCTTGGGTCAACTAGCGGTCCAAGAGACCCAGTACTTC.

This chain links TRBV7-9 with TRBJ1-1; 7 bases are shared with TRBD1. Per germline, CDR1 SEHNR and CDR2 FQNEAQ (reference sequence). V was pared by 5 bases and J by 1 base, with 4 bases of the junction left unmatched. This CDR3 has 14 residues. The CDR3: CASSIQGTNTEAFF. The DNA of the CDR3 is TGTGCCAGCAGCATACAGGGGACGAACACTGAAGCTTTCTTT.

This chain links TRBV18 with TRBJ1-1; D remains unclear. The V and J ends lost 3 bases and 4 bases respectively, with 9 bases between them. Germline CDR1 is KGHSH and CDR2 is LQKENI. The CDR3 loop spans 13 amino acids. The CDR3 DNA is TGTGCCAGCTCACCCGGACGGTCCACTGAAGCTTTCTTT. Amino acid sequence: CASSPGRSTEAFF.

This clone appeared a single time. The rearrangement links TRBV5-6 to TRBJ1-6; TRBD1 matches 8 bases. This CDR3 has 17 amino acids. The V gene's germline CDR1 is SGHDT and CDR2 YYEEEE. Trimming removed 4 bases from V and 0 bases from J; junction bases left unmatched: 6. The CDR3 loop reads CASSRRQGSSYNSPLHF. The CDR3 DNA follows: TGTGCCAGCAGCAGACGACAGGGGAGCTCCTATAATTCACCCCTCCACTTT.

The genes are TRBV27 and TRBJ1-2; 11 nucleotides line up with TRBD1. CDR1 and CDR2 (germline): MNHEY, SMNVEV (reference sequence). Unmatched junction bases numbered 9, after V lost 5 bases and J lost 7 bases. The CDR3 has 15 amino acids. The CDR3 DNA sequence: TGTGCCAGCAGTCCCGGGACAGGGGGGCGAGGTGGCTACACCTTC. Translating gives CASSPGTGGRGGYTF.

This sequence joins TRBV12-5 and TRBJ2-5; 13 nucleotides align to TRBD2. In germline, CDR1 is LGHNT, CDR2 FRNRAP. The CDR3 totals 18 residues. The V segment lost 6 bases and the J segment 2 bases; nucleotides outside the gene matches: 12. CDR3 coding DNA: TGTGCTAGTGGACTCGGACTAGCGGGGGATGGGGAACAAGAGACCCAGTACTTC. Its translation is CASGLGLAGDGEQETQYF.

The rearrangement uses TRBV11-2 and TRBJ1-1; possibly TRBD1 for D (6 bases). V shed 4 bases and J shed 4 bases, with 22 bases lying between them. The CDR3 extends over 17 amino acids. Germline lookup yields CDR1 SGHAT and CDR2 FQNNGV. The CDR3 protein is CASSSIPVGGLGTEAFF. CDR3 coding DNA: TGTGCCAGCAGCTCTATTCCTGTAGGGGGTCTGGGCACTGAAGCTTTCTTT. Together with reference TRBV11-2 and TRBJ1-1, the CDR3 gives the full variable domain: EAGVAQSPRYKIIEKRQSVAFWCNPISGHATLYWYQQILGQGPKLLIQFQNNGVVDDSQLPKDRFSAERLKGVDSTLKIQPAKLEDSAVYLCASSSIPVGGLGTEAFFGQGTRLTVV.

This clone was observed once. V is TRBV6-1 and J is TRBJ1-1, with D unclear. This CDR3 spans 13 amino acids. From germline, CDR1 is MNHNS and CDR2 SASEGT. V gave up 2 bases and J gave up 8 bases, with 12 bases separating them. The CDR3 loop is CASSERRFGEAFF. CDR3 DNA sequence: TGTGCCAGCAGTGAAAGACGGTTTGGAGAAGCTTTCTTT.

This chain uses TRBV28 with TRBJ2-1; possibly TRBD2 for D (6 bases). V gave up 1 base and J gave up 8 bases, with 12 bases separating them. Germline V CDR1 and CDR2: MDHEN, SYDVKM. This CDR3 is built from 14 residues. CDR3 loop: CASSLSGRRDEQFF. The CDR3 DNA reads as TGTGCCAGCAGTTTATCGGGAAGGAGGGATGAGCAGTTCTTC.

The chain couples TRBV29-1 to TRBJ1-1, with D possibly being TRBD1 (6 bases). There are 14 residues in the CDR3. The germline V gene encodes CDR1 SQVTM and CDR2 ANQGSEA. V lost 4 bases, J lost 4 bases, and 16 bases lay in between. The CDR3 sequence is CSVAYSGVGTEAFF. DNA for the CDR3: TGCAGCGTTGCATATTCAGGGGTGGGCACTGAAGCTTTCTTT.

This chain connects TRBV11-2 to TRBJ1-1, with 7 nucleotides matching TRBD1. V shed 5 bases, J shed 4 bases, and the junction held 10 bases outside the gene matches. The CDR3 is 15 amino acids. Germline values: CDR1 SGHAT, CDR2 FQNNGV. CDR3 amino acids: CASSTKTGMSTEAFF. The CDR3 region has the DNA TGTGCCAGCAGCACGAAGACAGGGATGAGCACTGAAGCTTTCTTT.

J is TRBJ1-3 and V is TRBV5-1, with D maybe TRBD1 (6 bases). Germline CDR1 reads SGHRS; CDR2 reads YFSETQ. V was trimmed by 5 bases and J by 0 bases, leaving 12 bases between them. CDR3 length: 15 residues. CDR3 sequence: CASSVGATSGNTIYF. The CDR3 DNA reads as TGCGCCAGCAGTGTGGGGGCTACCTCTGGAAACACCATATATTTT.

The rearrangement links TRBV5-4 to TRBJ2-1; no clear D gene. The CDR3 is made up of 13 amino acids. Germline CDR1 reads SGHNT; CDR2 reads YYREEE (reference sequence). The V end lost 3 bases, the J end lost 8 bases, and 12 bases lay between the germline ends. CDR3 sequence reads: CASSSTPWDEQFF. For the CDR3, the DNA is TGTGCCAGCAGCTCCACGCCATGGGATGAGCAGTTCTTC.